This T cell receptor (beta chain) was identified during a study of T cell repertoires in cytomegalovirus infection. As concerns this clonotype: Its antigen is currently unknown.

From the reads, TCRdb called clonotypes with MiXCR, one entry per CDR3 protein. The sample yields around 340,000 distinct CDR3 sequences, approximately 32% seen once. Germline lookup yields CDR1 SGHRS and CDR2 YFSETQ. Trimming pared 0 bases from V and 6 bases from J, leaving 10 bases between. The CDR3 runs 13 residues. The sample was cultured PBMCs, taken from culture after CMV antigen stimulation. This chain links TRBV5-1 with TRBJ2-7, with D unclear. The clonotype comes from a human donor in good health (CMV status not recorded). Some clones in this sample may be carry-over from other donors' samples. The CDR3 region is CASSLDPLREQYF. The CDR3 DNA sequence: TGCGCCAGCAGCTTGGACCCACTTCGCGAGCAGTACTTC.